The present T cell receptor beta chain was sequenced within a study of CD8+CD57+ T cells in acquired aplastic anemia. Study-wide context: Sorting CD4+ and CD8+ cells gave DNA averaging around 3 ug. Study-wide points: There were around 28 CD8+ CDR3 sequences that occurred in both patients and controls.

Whoever was chosen for sequencing had shown CD8+CD57+ cell expansion by flow cytometry. Acquired aplastic anemia of severe grade affected all patients. Template material for TCR beta VDJ and CDR3 profiling consisted of genomic DNA. A single record per CDR3 protein comes from TCRdb applying MiXCR to the reads. Among fewer than 250,000 distinct CDR3 sequences listed, roughly half were seen once. On this clonotype itself: Its antigen is unidentified.

The V gene's germline CDR1 is SEHNR and CDR2 FQNEAQ (reference sequence). Unmatched junction bases numbered 3, after V lost 4 bases and J lost 4 bases. The CDR3 covers 14 residues. The chain uses TRBV7-9 and TRBJ1-3; the match to TRBD1 covers 8 bases. This sequence was found in a human donor with aplastic anemia. Sequenced sample: sorted CD4+, CD8+, or CD8+CD57+ T cells (not recorded which) from PBMCs. This chain's CDR3 is CASSSDRGGNTIYF. In DNA form, the CDR3 reads TGTGCCAGCAGCTCCGACAGGGGCGGAAACACCATATATTTT.